This entry lists 4 T cell receptor beta chains sequenced from one sample in a study of CD8 T cells in ankylosing spondylitis. Their specific antigens are unknown. TCRdb called the 5' RACE reads again in MiXCR, with one record for every CDR3 protein. The profile shows about 540,000 distinct CDR3 sequences, more than 9.5% of them singletons. Study-level points and caveats: In ankylosing spondylitis blood, a motif of eight highly homologous TCR beta variants appeared characteristic.

The sample taken for sequencing was blood, either unsorted or a sorted T cell fraction (not recorded which). The receptors stem from a male donor with ankylosing spondylitis.

The chain joins TRBV20-1 to TRBJ2-1; 7 bases fit TRBD1. The CDR3 is made up of 14 amino acids. J lost 5 bases, V lost 2 bases, and 6 bases had no gene match. Germline assignment: CDR1 DFQATT and CDR2 SNEGSKA (reference sequence). CDR3 sequence: CSARKGTANNEQFF. In DNA form, the CDR3 reads TGCAGTGCTAGAAAGGGGACAGCGAACAATGAGCAGTTCTTC.

This clonotype appeared many times. The genes are TRBV20-1 and TRBJ2-5; D is undetermined. Trimming took 1 base from V and 5 from J, leaving 11 bases between them. The germline V gene encodes CDR1 DFQATT and CDR2 SNEGSKA (reference sequence). The CDR3 contains 13 residues. CDR3 sequence reads: CSARGTSRETQYF. CDR3 bases: TGCAGTGCTAGAGGGACCTCCAGGGAGACCCAGTACTTC.

This clonotype appeared a few times. This rearrangement joins TRBV2 to TRBJ1-2; D gene uncertain. Looked up from germline, CDR1 is SNHLY and CDR2 is FYNNEI. V shed 7 bases and J shed 3 bases, with 12 bases lying between them. The CDR3 runs 13 residues. The CDR3 is CASKIESDYGYTF. CDR3 DNA: TGTGCCAGCAAGATCGAGAGTGACTATGGCTACACCTTC.

This sequence joins TRBV20-1 and TRBJ2-1; D is possibly TRBD2 (6 bases). The CDR3 is 12 residues long. Trimming pared 3 bases from V and 9 bases from J, leaving 12 bases between. The germline gives CDR1 DFQATT, CDR2 SNEGSKA (reference sequence). CDR3 DNA: TGCAGTGCTAGCGCGGGACTCGGTGAGCAGTTCTTC. It codes for CSASAGLGEQFF.